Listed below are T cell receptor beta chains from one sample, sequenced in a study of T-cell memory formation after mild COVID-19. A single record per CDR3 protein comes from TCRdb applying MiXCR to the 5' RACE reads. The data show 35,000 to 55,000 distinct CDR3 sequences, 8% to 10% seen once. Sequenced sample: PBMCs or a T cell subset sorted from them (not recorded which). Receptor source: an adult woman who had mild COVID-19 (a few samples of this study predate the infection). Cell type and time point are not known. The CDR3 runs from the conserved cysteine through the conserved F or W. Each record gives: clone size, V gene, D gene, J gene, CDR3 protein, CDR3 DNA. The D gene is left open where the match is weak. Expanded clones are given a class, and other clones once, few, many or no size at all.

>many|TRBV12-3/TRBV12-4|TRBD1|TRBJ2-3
CASSRQGFTDTQYF
TGTGCCAGCAGCAGACAGGGATTCACAGATACGCAGTATTTT
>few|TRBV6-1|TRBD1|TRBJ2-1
CASSSGTGSSNEQFF
TGTGCCAGCAGTTCCGGGACAGGGTCCTCTAATGAGCAGTTCTTC
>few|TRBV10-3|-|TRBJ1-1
CAISAGENTEAFF
TGTGCCATCAGTGCCGGAGAGAACACTGAAGCTTTCTTT
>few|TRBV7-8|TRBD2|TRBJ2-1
CASSLSRGSGGVSYNEQFF
TGTGCCAGCAGCTTATCTCGGGGTAGCGGGGGCGTCTCCTACAATGAGCAGTTCTTC
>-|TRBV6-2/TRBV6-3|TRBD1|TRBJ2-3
CASRQGTGRRLTQYF
TGTGCCAGCAGACAAGGGACAGGGCGGCGACTTACGCAGTATTTT
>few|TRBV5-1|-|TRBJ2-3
CASSSASGYSYTDTQYF
TGCGCCAGCAGCTCTGCCTCTGGGTACAGCTACACAGATACGCAGTATTTT
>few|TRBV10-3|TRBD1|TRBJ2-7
CAISESGTGGGYEQYF
TGTGCCATCAGTGAGTCGGGGACAGGGGGCGGCTACGAGCAGTACTTC
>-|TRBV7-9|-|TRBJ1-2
CASSLASPGYYGYTF
TGTGCCAGCAGCTTAGCGTCCCCAGGGTACTATGGCTACACCTTC
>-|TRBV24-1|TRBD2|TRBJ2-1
CATSLRLAGDNEQFF
TGTGCCACCAGCCTTCGACTAGCCGGTGATAATGAGCAGTTCTTC
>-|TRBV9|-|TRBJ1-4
CASSVAGGNGEKLFF
TGTGCCAGCAGCGTAGCGGGAGGGAACGGAGAAAAACTGTTTTTT
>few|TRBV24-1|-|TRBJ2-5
CATSTGRETQYF
TGTGCCACCAGTACAGGGCGAGAGACCCAGTACTTC
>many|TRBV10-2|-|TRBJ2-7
CASSGPPTYEQYF
TGCGCCAGCAGTGGACCGCCAACCTACGAGCAGTACTTC
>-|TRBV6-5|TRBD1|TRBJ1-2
CASSYSTGGGGYTF
TGTGCCAGCAGTTACTCGACAGGGGGCGGAGGCTACACCTTC
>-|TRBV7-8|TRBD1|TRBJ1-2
CASSLVGTGDGYTF
TGTGCCAGCAGCTTAGTGGGGACAGGGGATGGCTACACCTTC
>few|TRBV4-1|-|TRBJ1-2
CASSQESQSGYTF
TGCGCCAGCAGCCAAGAAAGCCAGTCGGGCTACACCTTC
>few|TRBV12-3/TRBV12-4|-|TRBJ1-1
CASSFTPNTEAFF
TGTGCCAGCAGTTTTACACCGAACACTGAAGCTTTCTTT
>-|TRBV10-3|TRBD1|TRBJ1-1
CDISTWTGDNTEAFF
TGTGACATCAGTACCTGGACAGGGGATAACACTGAAGCTTTCTTT
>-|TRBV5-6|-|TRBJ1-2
CASSPTGDDLYGYTF
TGTGCCAGCAGCCCGACAGGAGACGACCTATATGGCTACACCTTC
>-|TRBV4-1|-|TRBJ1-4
CASSQEGGVVREKLFF
TGCGCCAGCAGCCAAGAAGGCGGCGTGGTAAGAGAAAAACTGTTTTTT
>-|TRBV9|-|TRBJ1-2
CACSVVTNYGYTF
TGTGCCTGCAGCGTAGTGACTAACTATGGCTACACCTTC
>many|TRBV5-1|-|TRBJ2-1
CASSLLGSFYNEQFF
TGCGCCAGCAGCTTGTTGGGGTCTTTCTACAATGAGCAGTTCTTC
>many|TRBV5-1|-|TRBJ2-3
CASSPEPGDTQYF
TGCGCCAGCAGCCCTGAGCCTGGGGATACGCAGTATTTT
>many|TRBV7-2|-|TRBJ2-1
CASTQRGQGVYNEQFF
TGTGCCAGCACCCAGCGGGGGCAGGGGGTTTACAATGAGCAGTTCTTC
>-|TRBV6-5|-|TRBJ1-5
CASSYSGRHNQPQHF
TGTGCCAGCAGTTACTCGGGCAGGCATAATCAGCCCCAGCATTTT
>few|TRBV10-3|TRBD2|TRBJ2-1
CAISDPRVGTSLEQFF
TGTGCCATCAGTGATCCCCGTGTGGGGACTAGTCTTGAGCAGTTCTTC
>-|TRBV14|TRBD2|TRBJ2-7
CASSVAGGTYEQYF
TGTGCCAGCAGCGTAGCGGGAGGGACCTACGAGCAGTACTTC
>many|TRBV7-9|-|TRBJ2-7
CASSPYARSREEQYF
TGTGCCAGCAGCCCTTATGCCAGGAGTCGTGAAGAGCAGTACTTC
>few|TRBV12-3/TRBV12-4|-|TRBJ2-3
CASSSGTGSTDTQYF
TGTGCCAGCAGTTCGGGAACGGGAAGCACAGATACGCAGTATTTT
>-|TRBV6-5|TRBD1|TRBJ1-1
CASSYGDREAAEAFF
TGTGCCAGCAGTTACGGCGACAGGGAAGCCGCTGAAGCTTTCTTT
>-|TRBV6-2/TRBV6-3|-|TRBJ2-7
CASSYSEDGGGEQYF
TGTGCCAGCAGTTACTCGGAAGACGGAGGTGGAGAGCAGTACTTC
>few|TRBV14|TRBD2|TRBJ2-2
CASSQRLAANTGELFF
TGTGCCAGCAGCCAAAGACTAGCGGCAAACACCGGGGAGCTGTTTTTT
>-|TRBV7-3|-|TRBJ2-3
CASSLGARGQGTDTQYF
TGTGCCAGCAGCTTAGGGGCAAGGGGTCAGGGGACAGATACGCAGTATTTT
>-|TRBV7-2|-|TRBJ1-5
CASSVVAAAHQPQHF
TGTGCCAGCAGCGTAGTGGCAGCCGCCCATCAGCCCCAGCATTTT
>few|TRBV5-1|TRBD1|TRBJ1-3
CASSASGTGANTIYF
TGCGCCAGCAGCGCGAGCGGGACAGGGGCAAACACCATATATTTT
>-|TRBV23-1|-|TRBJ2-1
CASSHRDRIWNEQFF
TGCGCCAGCAGCCACCGGGACCGAATCTGGAATGAGCAGTTCTTC
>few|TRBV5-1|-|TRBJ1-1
CASSLGRGMSTEAFF
TGCGCCAGCAGCTTGGGTCGGGGAATGAGCACTGAAGCTTTCTTT
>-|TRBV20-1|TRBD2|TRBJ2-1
CSARDLAGASYNEQFF
TGCAGTGCTAGAGACCTAGCGGGGGCCTCCTACAATGAGCAGTTCTTC
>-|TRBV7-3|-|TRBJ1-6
CASSLDGGFNSPLHF
TGTGCCAGCAGCTTAGATGGCGGATTTAATTCACCCCTCCACTTT
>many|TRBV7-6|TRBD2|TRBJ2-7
CASSLAVSGVYEQYF
TGTGCCAGCAGCTTAGCGGTTAGCGGGGTCTACGAGCAGTACTTC
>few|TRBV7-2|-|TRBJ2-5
CASSAGVRETQYF
TGTGCCAGCAGCGCTGGAGTCAGGGAGACCCAGTACTTC
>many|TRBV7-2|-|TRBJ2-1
CASSFRQTYNEQFF
TGTGCCAGCAGCTTCAGGCAGACCTACAATGAGCAGTTCTTC
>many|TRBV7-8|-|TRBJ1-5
CASSLARTAYQPQHF
TGTGCCAGCAGCTTAGCTCGGACAGCCTATCAGCCCCAGCATTTT
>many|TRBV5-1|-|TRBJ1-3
CASREGSSTSGNTIYF
TGCGCCAGCAGGGAGGGGTCCTCAACGTCAGGAAACACCATATATTTT
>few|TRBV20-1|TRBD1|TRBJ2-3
CSAKQGAGTDTQYF
TGCAGTGCGAAACAGGGGGCCGGCACAGATACGCAGTATTTT
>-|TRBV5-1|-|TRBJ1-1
CASSSRADRNTEAFF
TGCGCCAGCAGCTCTAGGGCGGACAGGAACACTGAAGCTTTCTTT
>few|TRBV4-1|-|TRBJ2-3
CASSHTVGVTDTQYF
TGCGCCAGCAGCCATACTGTGGGAGTCACAGATACGCAGTATTTT
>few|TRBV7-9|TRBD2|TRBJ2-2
CASSAPLTSGTGELFF
TGTGCCAGCAGCGCACCCTTGACTAGCGGGACTGGGGAGCTGTTTTTT
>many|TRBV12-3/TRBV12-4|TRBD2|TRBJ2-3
CASSLRLAGVSTDTQYF
TGTGCCAGCAGTTTAAGACTAGCGGGAGTTTCGACAGATACGCAGTATTTT
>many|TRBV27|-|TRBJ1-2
CASSHRENYGYTF
TGTGCCAGCAGTCACAGGGAGAACTATGGCTACACCTTC
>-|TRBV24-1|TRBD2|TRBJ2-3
CATSASGVNNTQYF
TGTGCCACCTCGGCTAGCGGGGTCAATAATACGCAGTATTTT
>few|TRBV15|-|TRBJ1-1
CATSTGRRRAFF
TGTGCCACCAGCACGGGACGCCGTCGGGCTTTCTTT
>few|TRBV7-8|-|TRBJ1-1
CASSHGPQRVGTEAFF
TGTGCCAGCAGTCATGGACCCCAACGGGTAGGCACTGAAGCTTTCTTT
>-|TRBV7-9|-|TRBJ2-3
CASSLAPGADTQYF
TGTGCCAGCAGCTTAGCTCCGGGGGCAGATACGCAGTATTTT
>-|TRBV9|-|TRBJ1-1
CASSVSGITEAFF
TGTGCCAGCAGCGTCTCGGGGATCACTGAAGCTTTCTTT
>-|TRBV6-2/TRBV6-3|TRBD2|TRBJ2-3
CASSPGTSGHTDTQYF
TGTGCCAGCAGCCCAGGGACTAGCGGCCACACAGATACGCAGTATTTT
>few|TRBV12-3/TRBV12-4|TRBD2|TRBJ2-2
CASSARAAGGSMDGELFF
TGTGCCAGCAGCGCCCGAGCAGCGGGGGGCTCAATGGACGGGGAGCTGTTTTTT
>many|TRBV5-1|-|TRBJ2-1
CASSLEGELSYNEQFF
TGCGCCAGCAGCTTGGAGGGGGAACTCTCCTACAATGAGCAGTTCTTC
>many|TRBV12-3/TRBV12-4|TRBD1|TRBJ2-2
CASQGALISGELFF
TGTGCCAGTCAGGGGGCGCTGATCTCCGGGGAGCTGTTTTTT
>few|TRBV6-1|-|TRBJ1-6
CATEPGASNSPLHF
TGTGCCACCGAACCGGGAGCCTCTAATTCACCCCTCCACTTT